Listed here are 5 T cell receptor beta chains from one sample, sequenced in a study of identical twins. TCRdb re-called the 5' RACE reads through MiXCR, storing one row per CDR3 protein. This sample has 1.5 million to 2 million distinct CDR3 sequences; less than 40% occur once, and the top ten carry about 0.27%. The sequenced sample consisted of cord blood. Receptors originate from a newborn girl in good health.

The chain carries TRBV28 and TRBJ2-1; D unclear. V was clipped by 5 bases and J by 13 bases, with 21 bases between them. The length of the CDR3 is 14 residues. Germline CDR1 is MDHEN and CDR2 is SYDVKM. The DNA for the CDR3 is TGTGCCAGCAGTCGACTGAGCGTGAAAGAGACCCAGTTCTTC. Translating it yields CASSRLSVKETQFF.

The rearrangement links TRBV25-1 to TRBJ2-3; D may be TRBD2 (5 bases). V lost 4 bases to trimming and J lost 3 bases, with 14 bases between them. The CDR3 contains 15 residues. CDR1 and CDR2 from the germline V gene are MGHDK and SYGVNS. CDR3 DNA: TGTGCCAGCAGTGCCACTAGTCGGCGAACAGATACGCAGTATTTT. This encodes CASSATSRRTDTQYF.

This clonotype appeared a single time. The gene calls are TRBV21-1 and TRBJ2-2; the table's D call, TRBD1, was not checked against the DNA. TRBV21-1 is termed a pseudogene. This CDR3 contains 17 residues. DNA for the CDR3: TGTGCCAGCAGCAAAGAATTGTCACAGGGAACCACCGGGGAGCTGTTTTTT. Its translation is CASSKELSQGTTGELFF.

The V and J genes are TRBV20-1 and TRBJ1-3; D unresolved. Germline CDR1 DFQATT, CDR2 SNEGSKA (reference sequence). The CDR3 covers 13 residues. V lost 1 base to trimming and J lost 9 bases, with 13 bases between them. This CDR3 is CSARGTLESTIYF. CDR3 sequence (DNA): TGCAGTGCTAGAGGGACCCTGGAAAGCACCATATATTTT.

In its sample, this clonotype was seen a few times. The chain has TRBV7-9 and TRBJ2-7; no firm D call. The CDR3 is 14 amino acids. Trimming stripped 0 bases from V and 2 bases from J, with 8 bases between. Germline values: CDR1 SEHNR, CDR2 FQNEAQ (reference sequence). The CDR3 sequence: CASSLASVAYEQYF. Written as DNA, the CDR3 is TGTGCCAGCAGCTTAGCGTCAGTCGCCTACGAGCAGTACTTC.